The 32 T cell receptor beta chains listed next were all sequenced from one sample in a study of CD8 T cells in Susac syndrome. An input of about 0.45 to 1 ug of RNA was subjected to reverse transcription using random hexamers. TCRdb analysed the immunoSEQ multiplex PCR reads with MiXCR anew, one entry per CDR3 protein. The data contain 150,000 to 200,000 distinct CDR3 sequences, over 85% of them seen just once; the ten biggest clones take up 0.13%. Material: CD4+ T cells from PBMCs. These receptors all come from a human donor in good health.

The CDR3 sequence: CASSLDSGDTEAFF. CDR3 coding DNA: TGTGCCAGCAGTTTAGACTCTGGGGACACTGAAGCTTTCTTT. V usage is TRBV12-3 or TRBV12-4 and J usage is TRBJ1-1; D gene unclear. The CDR3 is made up of 14 amino acids. The V end lost 1 base, the J end lost 3 bases, and 9 bases lay between the germline ends.

J is TRBJ2-7 and V is TRBV3-1; TRBD2 agrees at 9 bases. J lost 0 bases, V lost 4 bases, and 4 bases had no gene match. Germline V gene lookup returns CDR1 LGHDT and CDR2 YNNKEL (reference sequence). The CDR3 sequence is 15 residues long. CDR3 in amino acids: CASSPSGATSYEQYF. The DNA for the CDR3 is TGTGCCAGCAGCCCTAGCGGGGCGACCTCCTACGAGCAGTACTTC.

This chain links TRBV30 with TRBJ2-2, with TRBD2 matching over 11 bases. V lost 8 bases, J lost 2 bases, and 4 bases stayed unmatched. CDR1 is GTSNPN and CDR2 is SVGIG in the germline V gene (reference sequence). CDR3 size: 14 residues. CDR3 nucleotide sequence: TGTGCCGAGGGGACTAGCGGAAACACCGGGGAGCTGTTTTTT. Translating it yields CAEGTSGNTGELFF.

The gene calls are TRBV3-1 and TRBJ2-7, with D perhaps matching TRBD1 or TRBD2 (5 bases each). The CDR3 runs 15 residues. From germline, CDR1 is LGHDT and CDR2 YNNKEL (reference sequence). Trimming pared 7 bases from V and 1 base from J, leaving 17 bases between. In DNA form, the CDR3 reads TGTGCCAGCACCCCAGGCCGGGACGGGTCCTACGAGCAGTACTTC. This sequence encodes CASTPGRDGSYEQYF.

V and J are TRBV5-1 and TRBJ1-2; D may be TRBD1 (6 bases). Germline assignment: CDR1 SGHRS and CDR2 YFSETQ. The V end lost 1 base, the J end lost 1 base, and 11 bases lay between the germline ends. The CDR3 runs 15 residues. The CDR3 sequence is CASSLSQGSNYGYTF. The CDR3 nucleotides are TGCGCCAGCAGCTTGTCACAGGGAAGTAACTATGGCTACACCTTC. Looking up the rest from reference TRBV5-1 and TRBJ1-2 gives the full variable domain: KAGVTQTPRYLIKTRGQQVTLSCSPISGHRSVSWYQQTPGQGLQFLFEYFSETQRNKGNFPGRFSGRQFSNSRSEMNVSTLELGDSALYLCASSLSQGSNYGYTFGSGTRLTVV.

The chain combines TRBV5-4 with TRBJ2-6, with 9 positions matching TRBD1. CDR1 is SGHNT and CDR2 is YYREEE in the germline V gene (reference sequence). CDR3 length equals 16 residues. After removal of 1 base from V and 3 bases from J, the junction contained 2 bases not matched to a gene. The CDR3 loop reads CASSLNRGLGANVLTF. The CDR3 nucleotides are TGTGCCAGCAGCTTGAACAGGGGGCTTGGGGCCAACGTCCTGACTTTC. Full variable domain (outside the CDR3, taken from reference TRBV5-4 and TRBJ2-6): ETGVTQSPTHLIKTRGQQVTLRCSSQSGHNTVSWYQQALGQGPQFIFQYYREEENGRGNFPPRFSGLQFPNYSSELNVNALELDDSALYLCASSLNRGLGANVLTFGAGSRLTVL.

The chain joins TRBV2 to TRBJ2-5; possible D gene TRBD1, 5 bases. The CDR3 is made up of 14 amino acids. Germline V gene lookup returns CDR1 SNHLY and CDR2 FYNNEI. V was trimmed by 3 bases and J by 4 bases, leaving 12 bases between them. The CDR3 spells CASSDSAGRETQYF. DNA of the CDR3: TGTGCCAGCAGTGATTCGGCAGGGCGAGAGACCCAGTACTTC. Looking up the rest from reference TRBV2 and TRBJ2-5 gives the full variable domain: EPEVTQTPSHQVTQMGQEVILRCVPISNHLYFYWYRQILGQKVEFLVSFYNNEISEKSEIFDDQFSVERPDGSNFTLKIRSTKLEDSAMYFCASSDSAGRETQYFGPGTRLLVL.

V gene TRBV12-3 or TRBV12-4 combines with J gene TRBJ2-3; weak D call: TRBD2 (6 bases). The CDR3 runs 15 residues. Trimming stripped 7 bases from V and 2 bases from J, with 16 bases between. The CDR3 nucleotides are TGTGCCAGCACAGACCTAGCGAGGACCACAGATACGCAGTATTTT. This codes for CASTDLARTTDTQYF.

The J gene is TRBJ1-1, the V gene TRBV25-1; D remains unclear. Germline CDR1 reads MGHDK; CDR2 reads SYGVNS. The CDR3 runs to 12 residues. Trimming stripped 8 bases from V and 5 bases from J, with 12 bases between. In DNA, the CDR3 is TGTGCCAGCTCGACATCGTGGACTGAAGCTTTCTTT. Its protein product is CASSTSWTEAFF.

V is TRBV5-1 and J is TRBJ2-7; TRBD1 agrees at 9 bases. V was clipped by 4 bases and J by 6 bases; unmatched bases: 8. Germline V lookup: CDR1 SGHRS, CDR2 YFSETQ. This CDR3 is 14 amino acids long. The chain's CDR3 is CASSAGTGRGEQYF. DNA for the CDR3: TGCGCCAGCAGCGCCGGGACAGGGAGGGGCGAGCAGTACTTC.

This chain uses TRBV16 with TRBJ1-2; D ambiguous. This CDR3 has 12 amino acids. Germline CDR1 reads KGHSY; CDR2 reads FQNENV. Trimming cost V 0 bases and J 8 bases, with 7 bases left between them. CDR3 sequence (DNA): TGTGCCAGCAGCCAATCTGATTTCGGCTACACCTTC. Its translation is CASSQSDFGYTF.

The rearrangement links TRBV7-9 to TRBJ1-4; 11 nucleotides line up with TRBD1. The CDR3 length is 14 residues. Trimming took 7 bases from V and 6 from J; bases not matched to a gene: 4. The germline V gene encodes CDR1 SEHNR and CDR2 FQNEAQ (reference sequence). The CDR3 DNA follows: TGTGCCAGCAAAGGACAGGGGGCATATGAAAAACTGTTTTTT. Translating it yields CASKGQGAYEKLFF.

The gene calls are TRBV20-1 and TRBJ1-1; D remains ambiguous. CDR3 length: 12 residues. The germline V gene has CDR1 DFQATT and CDR2 SNEGSKA (reference sequence). The V end was cut by 2 bases, the J end by 4 bases, with 8 bases between. For the CDR3, the DNA is TGCAGTGCTAGATCACCTGGCACTGAAGCTTTCTTT. Encoded protein: CSARSPGTEAFF.

This clonotype appeared once. The gene calls are TRBV11-3 and TRBJ2-5; D remains ambiguous. The CDR3 runs to 15 residues. With 0 bases removed from V and 1 base from J, the gap between germline ends came to 9 bases. Germline CDR1 SGHNT, CDR2 YENEEA. The CDR3 DNA is TGTGCCAGCAGCTTAGAAGGAACGGGCCAAGAGACCCAGTACTTC. This translates into CASSLEGTGQETQYF.

The rearrangement links TRBV6-5 to TRBJ1-2; no clear D. This CDR3 has 12 amino acids. CDR1 and CDR2 from the germline V gene are MNHEY and SVGAGI. Trimming left V 5 bases short and J 7 bases short, with 11 bases between. CDR3 amino acids: CASSLKGGGYTF. Here the CDR3 DNA reads TGTGCCAGCAGTCTAAAAGGAGGTGGCTACACCTTC.

The V gene is TRBV4-1, the J gene TRBJ2-7; TRBD2 matches at 7 bases. V dropped 1 base and J dropped 3; count of bases not matched to a gene: 9. The CDR3 loop spans 16 amino acids. The V gene's germline CDR1 is MGHRA and CDR2 YSYEKL. The CDR3 DNA sequence: TGCGCCAGCAGCCAAGGAGCGGGGCGGGGGAACTACGAGCAGTACTTC. Its translation is CASSQGAGRGNYEQYF.

This clonotype has just one count. The rearrangement joins TRBV27 to TRBJ2-3; TRBD2 agrees at 7 bases. The CDR3 loop spans 13 amino acids. Germline CDR1 reads MNHEY; CDR2 reads SMNVEV (reference sequence). V was pared by 10 bases and J by 2 bases, with 6 bases of the junction left unmatched. The CDR3 here is CATGDYNTDTQYF. The CDR3 bases are TGTGCCACCGGGGACTATAACACAGATACGCAGTATTTT.

The V and J genes are TRBV25-1 and TRBJ1-6; D is possibly TRBD1 (5 bases). Germline loops: CDR1 MGHDK, CDR2 SYGVNS. The CDR3 is made up of 13 amino acids. Trimming shortened V by 6 bases and J by 10 bases, and 13 bases separated the two germline ends. DNA of the CDR3: TGTGCCAGCAGAGGGACGGAAGAATCACCCCTCCACTTT. This encodes CASRGTEESPLHF.

Only one count was recorded for this clonotype. The chain recombines TRBV18 with TRBJ2-5, with D unresolved. The germline V and J ends were trimmed by 3 bases and 4 bases, with 3 bases remaining between them. Germline CDR1 is KGHSH and CDR2 is LQKENI. The CDR3 loop spans 11 amino acids. The CDR3, as DNA: TGTGCCAGCTCACCCGCAGAGACCCAGTACTTC. The encoded protein is CASSPAETQYF.

This sequence joins TRBV30 and TRBJ1-1; D remains unclear. The CDR3 is 12 amino acids. CDR1 and CDR2 from the germline V gene are GTSNPN and SVGIG (reference sequence). V lost 5 bases to trimming and J lost 1 base, with 8 bases between them. CDR3 amino acids: CAWAQANTEAFF. CDR3 DNA sequence: TGTGCCTGGGCCCAGGCGAACACTGAAGCTTTCTTT.

The CDR3 loop reads CSARDPRGNTDTQYF. DNA for the CDR3: TGCAGTGCTAGAGATCCCCGGGGCAACACAGATACGCAGTATTTT. This rearrangement joins TRBV20-1 to TRBJ2-3; D is possibly TRBD1 or TRBD2 (5 bases each). The CDR3 covers 15 residues. V was shortened by 0 bases and J by 2 bases, with 12 bases between the two germline ends. Per the germline V gene, CDR1 is DFQATT and CDR2 is SNEGSKA (reference sequence).

V and J are TRBV20-1 and TRBJ2-1; no definite D call. Per the germline V gene, CDR1 is DFQATT and CDR2 is SNEGSKA (reference sequence). The CDR3 totals 14 residues. V lost 6 bases to trimming and J lost 9 bases, with 21 bases between them. CDR3 region: CSAKHGAQVGEQFF. The CDR3 nucleotides read TGCAGTGCCAAACATGGCGCCCAAGTTGGTGAGCAGTTCTTC.

This clonotype was counted a few times. This chain connects TRBV7-3 to TRBJ2-1, with D uncertain. Germline assignment: CDR1 SGHTA and CDR2 FQGTGA. This CDR3 region has 13 residues. The V end was cut by 2 bases, the J end by 9 bases, with 11 bases between. Here the CDR3 DNA reads TGTGCCAGCAGCTTATTATCGCAGACTGAGCAGTTCTTC. Amino acid sequence: CASSLLSQTEQFF.

V and J are TRBV30 and TRBJ1-1, with D unclear. This CDR3 contains 14 residues. With 7 bases removed from V and 0 bases from J, the gap between germline ends came to 15 bases. CDR1 GTSNPN and CDR2 SVGIG come from the germline V gene (reference sequence). Written as DNA, the CDR3 is TGTGCCTCCGACACCCTCCCCATGAACACTGAAGCTTTCTTT. Translated, it gives CASDTLPMNTEAFF.

The chain is built from TRBV5-1 and TRBJ2-2, with a tentative D call TRBD2 (5 bases). Looked up from germline, CDR1 is SGHRS and CDR2 is YFSETQ. V gave up 4 bases and J gave up 4 bases, with 17 bases separating them. CDR3 length equals 16 residues. CDR3 sequence: CASSPGGYSSTGELFF. The CDR3 nucleotides are TGCGCCAGCAGCCCCGGCGGGTACAGCTCCACCGGGGAGCTGTTTTTT. The whole variable domain, remainder taken from reference TRBV5-1 and TRBJ2-2, is KAGVTQTPRYLIKTRGQQVTLSCSPISGHRSVSWYQQTPGQGLQFLFEYFSETQRNKGNFPGRFSGRQFSNSRSEMNVSTLELGDSALYLCASSPGGYSSTGELFFGEGSRLTVL.

The V and J genes are TRBV27 and TRBJ1-5, with 8 bases lining up with TRBD1. Looked up from germline, CDR1 is MNHEY and CDR2 is SMNVEV (reference sequence). CDR3 length: 14 amino acids. With V trimmed by 4 bases and J by 4 bases, 3 bases remained unmatched. CDR3 bases: TGTGCCAGCAGTTACCGGGACAGGAATCAGCCCCAGCATTTT. It translates to CASSYRDRNQPQHF.

The chain combines TRBV5-1 with TRBJ2-7; D remains unclear. With 0 bases removed from V and 10 bases from J, the gap between germline ends came to 11 bases. Germline V gives CDR1 SGHRS, CDR2 YFSETQ. The CDR3 consists of 12 residues. CDR3 nucleotides: TGCGCCAGCAGCTTGGACAAACCCCCCCAGTACTTC. As protein: CASSLDKPPQYF.

This chain uses TRBV2 with TRBJ1-1; D is perhaps TRBD1 (5 bases). Germline V gene lookup returns CDR1 SNHLY and CDR2 FYNNEI. The V end lost 5 bases, the J end lost 0 bases, and 7 bases lay between the germline ends. The CDR3 is 13 residues long. The CDR3 is CASSWDLNTEAFF. DNA of the CDR3: TGTGCCAGCAGTTGGGACCTGAACACTGAAGCTTTCTTT.

The chain uses TRBV20-1 and TRBJ2-7; the D gene is possibly TRBD1 (6 bases). The CDR3 consists of 14 residues. V lost 5 bases and J lost 0, with 14 bases in between. Per the germline V gene, CDR1 is DFQATT and CDR2 is SNEGSKA (reference sequence). CDR3 nucleotide sequence: TGCAGTGCTGTCGACAGGATTCACTCCTACGAGCAGTACTTC. This codes for CSAVDRIHSYEQYF.

The chain couples TRBV6-6 to TRBJ2-3; 7 nucleotides agree with TRBD2. This CDR3 has 14 residues. Germline V gives CDR1 MNHNY, CDR2 SVGAGI (reference sequence). V shed 2 bases, J shed 5 bases, and the junction held 4 bases outside the gene matches. CDR3 in DNA: TGTGCCAGCAGTTACGGGGAGGGTGGAGATACGCAGTATTTT. Its protein product is CASSYGEGGDTQYF.

This clonotype was seen just once. V gene TRBV5-8 combines with J gene TRBJ2-3, with 8 nucleotides matching TRBD2. Unmatched junction bases numbered 8, after V lost 6 bases and J lost 2 bases. CDR1 and CDR2 from the germline V gene are SGHTS and YDEGEE. There are 15 residues in the CDR3. CDR3 in DNA: TGTGCCAGCAACAGAGGCGGGGGGCCCACAGATACGCAGTATTTT. Its translation is CASNRGGGPTDTQYF. The full variable domain, rest sourced from reference TRBV5-8 and TRBJ2-3, is EAGVTQSPTHLIKTRGQQATLRCSPISGHTSVYWYQQALGLGLQFLLWYDEGEERNRGNFPPRFSGRQFPNYSSELNVNALELEDSALYLCASNRGGGPTDTQYFGPGTRLTVL.

The chain links TRBV18 to TRBJ2-1; 9 bases line up with TRBD1. There are 15 residues in the CDR3. The ends lost 6 bases at V and 6 bases at J; junction bases unmatched: 9. The V gene's germline CDR1 is KGHSH and CDR2 LQKENI. CDR3 in DNA: TGTGCCAGCTCCCTAGGGACAGGGAAGGCCAATGAGCAGTTCTTC. It yields the protein CASSLGTGKANEQFF.